The TCR beta chain described here comes from a study of T cell changes during pregnancy in multiple sclerosis. V lost 6 bases and J lost 4; bases outside the gene matches: 7. Germline CDR1 and CDR2: SQVTM and ANQGSEA. The CDR3 spans 15 residues. The repertoire was sequenced with immunoSEQ multiplex PCR; TCRdb's copy has only in-frame clones and lacks some. The sample yields about 89,000 clones, over 90% seen once. V is TRBV29-1 and J is TRBJ2-3; the match to TRBD2 covers 13 bases. This receptor was obtained from a female donor with multiple sclerosis, enrolled in a pregnancy study. Sequenced material: peripheral blood, taken in the third trimester of pregnancy. This CDR3 reads CSVPGLAGVADTQYF. The CDR3 bases are TGCAGCGTGCCCGGACTAGCGGGAGTCGCAGATACGCAGTATTTT.